These 28 T cell receptor beta chains share one sample of origin, sequenced in a study of persistence of HIV-infected CD4 T cells. These receptors' antigens are unknown. This nonspecific control used anti-CD3/anti-CD28 bead stimulation of CD4+ T cells. CD4+ T cells upregulating both CD40 ligand and CD69 were sorted as responding cells. Sequencing used immunoSEQ version 4 in survey mode. Some clones are missing from TCRdb's copy, which holds only in-frame ones; the method was immunoSEQ multiplex PCR. Of approximately 45,000 clones in the sample, about 87% are singletons; the top ten hold approximately 0.45%. The sequencing used CD4+ T cells sorted from PBMCs after approximately 19-hour stimulation, collected from a patient who received antiretroviral therapy. The receptor source for this set is an adult woman with HIV who was CMV-seropositive.

Points on this clone: An end of the junction does not agree with germline; a read error may underlie this. The chain joins TRBV5-8 to TRBJ1-5; D is possibly TRBD1 (5 bases). Germline CDR1 SGHTS, CDR2 YDEGEE. The CDR3 is made up of 13 amino acids. The CDR3 region is CASSITKGLSGGF. The CDR3 DNA reads TGTGCCAGCAGCATAACAAAGGGGTTGTCAGGTGGTTTT.

This clone was detected only once. The rearrangement uses TRBV5-4 and TRBJ2-7, with TRBD1 as a possible D gene (6 bases). Germline CDR1 is SGHNT and CDR2 is YYREEE (reference sequence). Trimming removed 4 bases from V and 2 bases from J, with 13 bases in between. The CDR3 has 14 amino acids. This CDR3 is CASSPDRSTYEQYF. CDR3 nucleotide sequence: TGTGCCAGCAGCCCTGACAGGTCAACCTACGAGCAGTACTTC.

The chain is built from TRBV20-1 and TRBJ2-7; maybe TRBD1 (5 bases). CDR3 length: 11 amino acids. V was pared by 6 bases and J by 5 bases, with 11 bases between. Germline values: CDR1 DFQATT, CDR2 SNEGSKA (reference sequence). The chain's CDR3 is CSANLGDEQYV. CDR3 coding DNA: TGCAGTGCCAACCTAGGGGACGAGCAGTACGTC.

This chain links TRBV7-8 with TRBJ2-5, with D possibly matching TRBD2 (7 bases). The germline V gene encodes CDR1 SGHVS and CDR2 FQNEAQ. CDR3 size: 16 residues. Trimming cost V 5 bases and J 1 base, with 17 bases left between them. The DNA of the CDR3 is TGTGCCAGCAGCACCCGACCAAGGGGGGGCCAAGAGACCCAGTACTTC. Protein: CASSTRPRGGQETQYF.

The chain joins TRBV12-3 or TRBV12-4 to TRBJ1-2; 8 bases are shared with TRBD1. V shed 4 bases, J shed 8 bases, and the junction held 6 bases outside the gene matches. This CDR3 spans 13 amino acids. DNA of the CDR3: TGTGCCAGCAGTTCACACAGGGGGGGAGGCTACACCTTC. It is translated as CASSSHRGGGYTF.

For this clone: The conserved closing phenylalanine or tryptophan is absent in this CDR3, likely reflecting a read error. The limits of the CDR3 on the DNA are not certain, so only TCRdb's listed CDR3 is given. The chain has TRBV12-3 or TRBV12-4 and TRBJ1-2. Inclusive of both ends, the CDR3 amounts to 12 amino acids. CDR3 loop: CASSLRGFLVFP.

J is TRBJ1-6 and V is TRBV2, with TRBD1 matching over 7 bases. This CDR3 is 14 amino acids long. Unmatched junction bases numbered 7, after V lost 6 bases and J lost 8 bases. Germline loops: CDR1 SNHLY, CDR2 FYNNEI. The CDR3 loop reads CASRGDSNHSPLHF. The CDR3 coding sequence is TGTGCCAGCAGGGGGGACAGTAACCATTCACCCCTCCACTTT.

The chain couples TRBV25-1 to TRBJ2-2; D assignment may be TRBD1 or TRBD2 (5 bases each). V lost 4 bases, J lost 3 bases, and 12 bases lay in between. This CDR3 has 15 amino acids. The germline V gene has CDR1 MGHDK and CDR2 SYGVNS. The CDR3 loop is CASSVGTAYTGELFF. CDR3 bases: TGTGCCAGCAGTGTAGGGACGGCGTACACCGGGGAGCTGTTTTTT.

This clone was seen a handful of times. This chain uses TRBV5-1 with TRBJ2-3; no firm D call. The CDR3 has 14 residues. Germline lookup yields CDR1 SGHRS and CDR2 YFSETQ. Trimming took 0 bases from V and 2 from J, leaving 7 bases between them. The CDR3 is CASSLEEITDTQYF. As DNA, the CDR3 is TGCGCCAGCAGCTTGGAGGAGATCACAGATACGCAGTATTTT.

This clone was detected a few times. The chain employs TRBV5-1 and TRBJ2-2, with TRBD2 matching over 7 bases. V trimming: 2 bases; J trimming: 0 bases; junction bases outside the gene matches: 7. The germline CDR1 and CDR2 sequences are SGHRS and YFSETQ. The CDR3 runs 17 residues. The DNA for the CDR3 is TGCGCCAGCAGCTTCCCTCTAGCGGCCACGAACACCGGGGAGCTGTTTTTT. Translation gives CASSFPLAATNTGELFF. Using reference TRBV5-1 and TRBJ2-2 for the parts outside the CDR3, the full variable domain is KAGVTQTPRYLIKTRGQQVTLSCSPISGHRSVSWYQQTPGQGLQFLFEYFSETQRNKGNFPGRFSGRQFSNSRSEMNVSTLELGDSALYLCASSFPLAATNTGELFFGEGSRLTVL.

This clone showed up just a few times. V gene TRBV5-4 combines with J gene TRBJ2-7, with 8 nucleotides matching TRBD2. This CDR3 contains 16 residues. The J segment lost 3 bases and the V segment lost 0 bases, leaving 8 bases of the junction unmatched. Germline CDR1 SGHNT, CDR2 YYREEE (reference sequence). The CDR3 nucleotides read TGTGCCAGCAGCTTGGATCCAGCGGGGGCCCACTACGAGCAGTACGTC. This translates into CASSLDPAGAHYEQYV.

The J gene is TRBJ1-1, the V gene TRBV6-5; D is possibly TRBD1 (6 bases). The CDR3 is 14 amino acids. CDR1 MNHEY and CDR2 SVGAGI come from the germline V gene. V was shortened by 4 bases and J by 8 bases, with 17 bases between the two germline ends. CDR3 in DNA: TGTGCCAGCAGTTCCACCCACGGCCAGGGGGAAGCTTTCTTT. Translation gives CASSSTHGQGEAFF.

This chain joins TRBV30 and TRBJ2-7; the D is unclear. Trimming cost V 2 bases and J 1 base, with 6 bases left between them. The germline V gene has CDR1 GTSNPN and CDR2 SVGIG (reference sequence). This CDR3 is built from 12 residues. The CDR3 region has the DNA TGTGCCTGGAGTACACTATCCTACGAGCAGTACTTC. Its translation is CAWSTLSYEQYF.

CDR3 in amino acids: CSASLGGTSVLETQYF. CDR3 coding DNA: TGCAGTGCTAGTCTCGGGGGGACTAGCGTCTTGGAGACCCAGTACTTC. J is TRBJ2-5 and V is TRBV20-1, with 10 positions matching TRBD2. The trim removed 3 bases at V and 5 bases at J, leaving 12 bases unmatched. In germline, CDR1 is DFQATT, CDR2 SNEGSKA (reference sequence). This CDR3 has 16 residues.

The chain joins TRBV6-1 to TRBJ1-4; tentatively, D is TRBD1 (5 bases). The ends were cut back, 0 bases at V and 11 bases at J, with 13 bases in the middle. The CDR3 is made up of 14 amino acids. Germline V lookup: CDR1 MNHNS, CDR2 SASEGT. DNA for the CDR3: TGTGCCAGCAGTGAAGCCCGGCTCGGGGGGAAACTGTTTTTT. It codes for CASSEARLGGKLFF.

The chain links TRBV29-1 to TRBJ2-3, with D maybe TRBD1 (5 bases). Germline values: CDR1 SQVTM, CDR2 ANQGSEA. V gave up 4 bases and J gave up 2 bases, with 25 bases separating them. The CDR3 covers 18 residues. CDR3 residues: CSVGGPRQSPMITDTQYF. In DNA, the CDR3 is TGCAGCGTTGGAGGCCCCCGACAGTCTCCTATGATCACAGATACGCAGTATTTT.

V and J are TRBV2 and TRBJ2-3; D remains unclear. Germline V gene data show CDR1 as SNHLY and CDR2 as FYNNEI. The CDR3 has 14 amino acids. Trimming took 3 bases from V and 2 from J, leaving 9 bases between them. In nucleotides, the CDR3 is TGTGCCAGCAGTGAGAGACGGAACACAGATACGCAGTATTTT. Its translation: CASSERRNTDTQYF.

The chain couples TRBV18 to TRBJ2-5, with unresolved D. This CDR3 comprises 11 residues. Germline CDR1 KGHSH, CDR2 LQKENI. Trimming took off 7 bases at V and 0 bases at J, with 3 bases between the two ends. The CDR3 protein is CASLYQETQYF. CDR3 bases: TGTGCCAGCTTGTACCAAGAGACCCAGTACTTC.

J is TRBJ1-5 and V is TRBV6-5; D perhaps matches TRBD1 (6 bases). Trimming took off 5 bases at V and 1 base at J, with 12 bases between the two ends. The CDR3 sequence is 15 residues long. Germline CDR1 and CDR2: MNHEY and SVGAGI. The CDR3 protein is CASSHQGLSNQPQHF. Here the CDR3 DNA reads TGTGCCAGCAGTCACCAGGGGTTAAGCAATCAGCCCCAGCATTTT.

This chain connects TRBV2 to TRBJ1-2, with TRBD1 identical over 10 bases. CDR3 size: 15 residues. The ends lost 5 bases at V and 4 bases at J; junction bases unmatched: 7. Germline CDR1 SNHLY, CDR2 FYNNEI. The CDR3 region is CASSPDRGRGYGYTF. DNA of the CDR3: TGTGCCAGCAGTCCCGACAGGGGGCGCGGCTATGGCTACACCTTC. The full variable domain, with the rest looked up from reference TRBV2 and TRBJ1-2, is EPEVTQTPSHQVTQMGQEVILRCVPISNHLYFYWYRQILGQKVEFLVSFYNNEISEKSEIFDDQFSVERPDGSNFTLKIRSTKLEDSAMYFCASSPDRGRGYGYTFGSGTRLTVV.

V and J are TRBV5-6 and TRBJ2-5; the match to TRBD1 covers 8 bases. Looked up from germline, CDR1 is SGHDT and CDR2 is YYEEEE. The CDR3 totals 15 residues. Trimming cost V 2 bases and J 6 bases; bases outside gene matches: 9. DNA for the CDR3: TGTGCCAGCAGCTTTTTGGACAGGGAGAAAAAGACCCAGTACTTC. Its protein product is CASSFLDREKKTQYF. The entire variable domain, with the rest obtained from reference TRBV5-6 and TRBJ2-5, is as follows: DAGVTQSPTHLIKTRGQQVTLRCSPKSGHDTVSWYQQALGQGPQFIFQYYEEEERQRGNFPDRFSGHQFPNYSSELNVNALLLGDSALYLCASSFLDREKKTQYFGPGTRLLVL.

This sequence joins TRBV10-3 and TRBJ1-3, with a possible D match to TRBD1 (6 bases). V was pared by 8 bases and J by 4 bases, with 9 bases between. The CDR3 loop spans 12 amino acids. Germline values: CDR1 ENHRY, CDR2 SYGVKD. The CDR3 is CAIAGQGNTIYF. The CDR3 nucleotides read TGTGCCATCGCCGGACAGGGAAACACCATATATTTT.

The V gene is TRBV18, the J gene TRBJ2-3; TRBD1 might be the D (5 bases). This CDR3 has 15 amino acids. Trimming removed 6 bases at V and 3 bases at J, with 16 bases between. Germline lookup yields CDR1 KGHSH and CDR2 LQKENI. CDR3 in amino acids: CASSSVLGETDTQYF. The CDR3 DNA is TGTGCCAGCTCTTCGGTATTAGGGGAAACAGATACGCAGTATTTT.

The chain links TRBV19 to TRBJ1-2; 8 nucleotides match TRBD1. Per the germline V gene, CDR1 is LNHDA and CDR2 is SQIVND (reference sequence). The CDR3 is 13 residues long. V was pared by 3 bases and J by 12 bases, with 9 bases of the junction left unmatched. The CDR3: CASSIARGHRDTF. CDR3 nucleotides: TGTGCCAGTAGTATCGCCAGGGGGCACCGGGACACCTTC.

The chain combines TRBV24-1 with TRBJ1-2; weak D call: TRBD1 (5 bases). The CDR3 length is 13 residues. Germline loops: CDR1 KGHDR, CDR2 SFDVKD. The V end was cut by 2 bases, the J end by 6 bases, with 9 bases between. The CDR3 loop is CATSDWGRDGYTF. CDR3 DNA sequence: TGTGCCACCAGTGATTGGGGCAGGGATGGCTACACCTTC.

The DNA of the CDR3 is TGTGCCACCAGTGAGAACAGTGATCAGCCCCAGCATTTT. Translated, it gives CATSENSDQPQHF. The rearrangement links TRBV24-1 to TRBJ1-5, with no clear D. Trimming removed 4 bases at V and 5 bases at J, with 8 bases between. The CDR3 covers 13 residues. Germline V gene data show CDR1 as KGHDR and CDR2 as SFDVKD.

The chain employs TRBV6-5 and TRBJ2-3; 14 bases fit TRBD2. Germline V gene sequence: CDR1 MNHEY, CDR2 SVGAGI. This CDR3 has 14 residues. J lost 4 bases, V lost 11 bases, and 5 bases had no gene match. The CDR3 region has the DNA TGTGCCTGCCGGACTAGCGGGGGGCCAGATACGCAGTATTTT. Its protein product is CACRTSGGPDTQYF.

The chain employs TRBV19 and TRBJ1-5, with D possibly being TRBD1 (5 bases). The CDR3 loop spans 13 amino acids. From germline, CDR1 is LNHDA and CDR2 SQIVND (reference sequence). V was cut by 8 bases and J by 4 bases, with 12 bases left in between. The CDR3 DNA reads TGTGCCAGTGGGGACCAGGTTAATCAGCCCCAGCATTTT. It codes for CASGDQVNQPQHF.